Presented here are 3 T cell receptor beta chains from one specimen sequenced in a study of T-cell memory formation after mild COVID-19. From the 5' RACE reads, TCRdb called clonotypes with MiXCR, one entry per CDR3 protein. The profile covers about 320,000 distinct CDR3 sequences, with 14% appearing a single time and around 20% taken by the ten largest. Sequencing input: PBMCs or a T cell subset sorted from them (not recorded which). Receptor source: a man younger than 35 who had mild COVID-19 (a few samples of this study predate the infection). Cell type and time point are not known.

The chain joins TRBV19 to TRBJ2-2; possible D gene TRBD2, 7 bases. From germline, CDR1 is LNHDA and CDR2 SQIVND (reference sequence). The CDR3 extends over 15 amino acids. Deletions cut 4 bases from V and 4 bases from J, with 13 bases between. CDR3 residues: CASSTGGGITGELFF. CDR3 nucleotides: TGTGCCAGTAGTACGGGGGGCGGTATCACCGGGGAGCTGTTTTTT. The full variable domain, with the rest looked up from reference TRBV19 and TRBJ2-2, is DGGITQSPKYLFRKEGQNVTLSCEQNLNHDAMYWYRQDPGQGLRLIYYSQIVNDFQKGDIAEGYSVSREKKESFPLTVTSAQKNPTAFYLCASSTGGGITGELFFGEGSRLTVL.

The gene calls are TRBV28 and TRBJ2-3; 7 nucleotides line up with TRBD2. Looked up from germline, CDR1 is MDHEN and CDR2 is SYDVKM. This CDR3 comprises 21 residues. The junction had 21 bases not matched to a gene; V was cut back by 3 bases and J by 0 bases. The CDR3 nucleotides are TGTGCCAGCAGTTTCAAATACGCGGGGGATTTTTACGGATCTAGCACAGATACGCAGTATTTT. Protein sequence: CASSFKYAGDFYGSSTDTQYF.

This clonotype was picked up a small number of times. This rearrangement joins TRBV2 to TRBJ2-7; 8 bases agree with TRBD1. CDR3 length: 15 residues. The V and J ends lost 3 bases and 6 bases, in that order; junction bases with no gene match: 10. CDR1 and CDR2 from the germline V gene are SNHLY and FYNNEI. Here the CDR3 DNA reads TGTGCCAGCAGTGACAGGGGGCCCGTTGCGGGCGAGCAGTACTTC. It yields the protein CASSDRGPVAGEQYF.